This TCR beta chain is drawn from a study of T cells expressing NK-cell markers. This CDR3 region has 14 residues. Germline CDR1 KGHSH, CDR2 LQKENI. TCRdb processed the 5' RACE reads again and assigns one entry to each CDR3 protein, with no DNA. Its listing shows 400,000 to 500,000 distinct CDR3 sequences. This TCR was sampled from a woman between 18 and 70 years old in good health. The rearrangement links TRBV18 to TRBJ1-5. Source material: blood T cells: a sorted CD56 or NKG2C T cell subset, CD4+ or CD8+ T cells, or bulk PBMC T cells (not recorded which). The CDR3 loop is CASSPGAQNQPQHF.